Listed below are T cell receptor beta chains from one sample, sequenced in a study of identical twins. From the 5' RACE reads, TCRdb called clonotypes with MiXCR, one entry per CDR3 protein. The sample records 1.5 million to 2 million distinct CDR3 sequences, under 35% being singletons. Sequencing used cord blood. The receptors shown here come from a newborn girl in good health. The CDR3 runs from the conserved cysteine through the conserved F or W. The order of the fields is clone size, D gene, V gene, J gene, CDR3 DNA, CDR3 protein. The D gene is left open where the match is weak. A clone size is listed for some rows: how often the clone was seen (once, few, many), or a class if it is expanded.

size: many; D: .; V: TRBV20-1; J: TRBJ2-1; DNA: TGCAGTGCTAGAGATAACAATGAGCAGTTCTTC; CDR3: CSARDNNEQFF
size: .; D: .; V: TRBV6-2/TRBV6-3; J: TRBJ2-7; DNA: TGTGCCAGCAGTCTCCGGGGTTACCGCGCCTACGAGCAGTACTTC; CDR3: CASSLRGYRAYEQYF
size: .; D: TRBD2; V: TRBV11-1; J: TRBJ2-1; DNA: TGTGCCAGCAGCTTTTGGCGGGGGGGGAGCAGTGAGCAGTTCTTC; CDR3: CASSFWRGGSSEQFF
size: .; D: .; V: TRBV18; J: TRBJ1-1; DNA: TGTGCCAGCTCGGAGGGGGGCTCGGGATGGAACACTGAAGCTTTCTTT; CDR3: CASSEGGSGWNTEAFF
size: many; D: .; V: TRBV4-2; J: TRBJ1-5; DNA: TGTGCCAGCAGCCAAGGATCTGACAGTCGGCCCCAGCATTTT; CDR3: CASSQGSDSRPQHF
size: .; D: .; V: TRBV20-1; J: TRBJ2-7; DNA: TGCAGTGCTAGAGATCGGCCAGACCCGTACAATGAGCAGTACTTC; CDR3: CSARDRPDPYNEQYF
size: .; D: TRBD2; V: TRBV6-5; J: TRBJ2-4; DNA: TGTGCCAGCGGTCCCGGGACTAGCGGAGTTACGAAGCAGTACTTC; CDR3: CASGPGTSGVTKQYF
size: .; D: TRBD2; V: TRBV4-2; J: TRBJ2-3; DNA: TGTGCCAGCAGCCAAGATCTGGCTAGCGGAGCGTACACAGATACGCAGTATTTT; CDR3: CASSQDLASGAYTDTQYF
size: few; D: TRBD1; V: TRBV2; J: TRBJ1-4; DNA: TGTGCCAGCAGTGATCGAACAGGGGCTGAAAAACTGTTTTTT; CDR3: CASSDRTGAEKLFF
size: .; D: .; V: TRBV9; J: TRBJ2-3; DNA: TGTGCCAGCAGCGACTCGAATCAGGGTCTTCTCTCCGATACGCAGTATTTT; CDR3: CASSDSNQGLLSDTQYF
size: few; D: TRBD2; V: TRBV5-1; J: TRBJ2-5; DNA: TGCGCCAGCAGCTTGGCGCTAGCGGGTCTCAGGGAAGAGACCCAGTACTTC; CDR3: CASSLALAGLREETQYF
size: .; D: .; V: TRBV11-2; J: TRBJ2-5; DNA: TGTGCCAGCAGCTTAGGGGGGAGCTTCTGGGGGACCCAGTACTTC; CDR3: CASSLGGSFWGTQYF
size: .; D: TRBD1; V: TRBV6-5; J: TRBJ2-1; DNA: TGTGCCAGCAGTTATGAGCAGGGGGCCTACAATGAGCAGTTCTTC; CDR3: CASSYEQGAYNEQFF
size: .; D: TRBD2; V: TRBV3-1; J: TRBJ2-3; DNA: TGTGCCAGCAGCCAAGACGAACTAGCGGGCCCTAGCACAGATACGCAGTATTTT; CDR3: CASSQDELAGPSTDTQYF
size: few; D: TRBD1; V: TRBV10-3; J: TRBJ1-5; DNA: TGTGCCATCAGTCCTTTCGGGACAGGGAAGGGACAGCCCCAGCATTTT; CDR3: CAISPFGTGKGQPQHF
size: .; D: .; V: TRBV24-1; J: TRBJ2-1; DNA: TGTGCCACCAGTGATTCCGGGACCAGGGAGTTCTTC; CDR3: CATSDSGTREFF
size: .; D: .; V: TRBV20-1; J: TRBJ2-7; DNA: TGCAGTGCTAGAGATAAGGGACACCCCTACGAGCAGTACTTC; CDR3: CSARDKGHPYEQYF
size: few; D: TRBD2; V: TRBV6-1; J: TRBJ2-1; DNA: TGTGCCAGCAGTGGAGGACTAGCGGGGGTCGTTGAGCAGTTCTTC; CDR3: CASSGGLAGVVEQFF
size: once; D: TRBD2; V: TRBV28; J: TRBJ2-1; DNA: TGTGCCAGCAGTTTTTTCCCCCGGGAGGGCCGCGGAAGCTCCTACAATGAGCAGTTCTTC; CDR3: CASSFFPREGRGSSYNEQFF
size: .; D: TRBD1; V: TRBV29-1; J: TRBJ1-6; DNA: TGCAGCGTTGGAGGGGACAGGGGTTCACCCCTCCACTTT; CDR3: CSVGGDRGSPLHF
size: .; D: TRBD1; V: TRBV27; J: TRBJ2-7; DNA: TGTGCCAGCAGTTTGTCCAGGGGGCTTATAACCTACGAGCAGTACTTC; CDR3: CASSLSRGLITYEQYF
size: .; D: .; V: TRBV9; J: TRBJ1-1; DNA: TGTGCCAGCAGCGTAGATTCCCCTATTATAACTGAAGCTTTCTTT; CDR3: CASSVDSPIITEAFF
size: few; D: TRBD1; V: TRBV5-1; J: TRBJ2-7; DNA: TGCGCCAGCACCCGGACAGGGTATTCCTACGAGCAGTACTTC; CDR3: CASTRTGYSYEQYF
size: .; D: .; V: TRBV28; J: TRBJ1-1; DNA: TGTGCCAGCAGTTTACCGCCAGGGCTAATGAACACTGAAGCTTTCTTT; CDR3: CASSLPPGLMNTEAFF
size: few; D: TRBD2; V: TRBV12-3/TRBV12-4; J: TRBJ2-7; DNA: TGTGCCAGCACACAATCTGGGGGGGTCACCTACGAGCAGTACTTC; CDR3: CASTQSGGVTYEQYF
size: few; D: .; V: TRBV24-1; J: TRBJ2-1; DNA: TGTGCCACCAGTGCCCGTCGGCGAGCGGGCAACAATGAGCAGTTCTTC; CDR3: CATSARRRAGNNEQFF
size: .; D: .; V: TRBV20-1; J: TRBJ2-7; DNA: TGCAGTGCTAGAGATCACAGGGGAGGCAATGAGCAGTACTTC; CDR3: CSARDHRGGNEQYF
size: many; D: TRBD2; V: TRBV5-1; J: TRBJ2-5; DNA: TGCGCCAGCAGCTTGGCTACTAGCGGCCAAGAGACCCAGTACTTC; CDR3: CASSLATSGQETQYF
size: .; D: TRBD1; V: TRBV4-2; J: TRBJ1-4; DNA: TGTGCCAGCAGCAAAACCGGGACAGGGAATGAAAAACTGTTTTTT; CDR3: CASSKTGTGNEKLFF
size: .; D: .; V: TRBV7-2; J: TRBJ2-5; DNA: TGTGCCAGCAGCTTCGTCAGGGGCCAAGAGACCCAGTACTTC; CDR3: CASSFVRGQETQYF
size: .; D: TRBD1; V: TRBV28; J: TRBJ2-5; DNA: TGTGCCAGCAGTTTCACCGGGACAGGGGAGGAGCAGTACTTC; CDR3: CASSFTGTGEEQYF
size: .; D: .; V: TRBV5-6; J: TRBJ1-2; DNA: TGTGCCAGCAGCTTGGGGGTCCGGGACAACTATGGCTACACCTTC; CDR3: CASSLGVRDNYGYTF
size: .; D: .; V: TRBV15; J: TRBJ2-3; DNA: TGTGCCACCAGCAGAGATACCCGGGACGCAGATACGCAGTATTTT; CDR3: CATSRDTRDADTQYF
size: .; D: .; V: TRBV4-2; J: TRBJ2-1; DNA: TGTGCCAGCAGTCCTGCACCGGGACTCAGCTACAATGAGCAGTTCTTC; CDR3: CASSPAPGLSYNEQFF
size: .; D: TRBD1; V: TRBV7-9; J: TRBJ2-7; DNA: TGTGCCAGCAGCCGCCGGGACAGGTTTTTCTCCTACGAGCAGTACTTC; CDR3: CASSRRDRFFSYEQYF
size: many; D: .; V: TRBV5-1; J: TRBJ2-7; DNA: TGCGCCAGCAAATTTAAGGCATCACTGATCTACGAGCAGTACTTC; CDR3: CASKFKASLIYEQYF
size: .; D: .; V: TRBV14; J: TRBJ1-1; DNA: TGTGCCAGCAGCCGCAGCAGGGTGCGGGGCACTGAAGCTTTCTTT; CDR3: CASSRSRVRGTEAFF
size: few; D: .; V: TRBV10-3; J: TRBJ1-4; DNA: TGTGCCATCAGTGACCAAAGGGCTGACGAAAAACTGTTTTTT; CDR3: CAISDQRADEKLFF
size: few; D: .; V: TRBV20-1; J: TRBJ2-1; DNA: TGCAGTGCTAGAGGGGGAGACAGGAGCTCCTACAATGAGCAGTTCTTC; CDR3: CSARGGDRSSYNEQFF
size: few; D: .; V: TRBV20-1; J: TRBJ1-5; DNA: TGCAGTGGTCCGTCCCCTCCCCGTGGCGGAGGCTTCTCTTCTAATCAGCCCCAGCATTTT; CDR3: CSGPSPPRGGGFSSNQPQHF
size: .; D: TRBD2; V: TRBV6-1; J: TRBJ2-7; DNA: TGTGCCAGCAGTGAAAGCGGGAGGCCCGAGCAGTACTTC; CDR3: CASSESGRPEQYF
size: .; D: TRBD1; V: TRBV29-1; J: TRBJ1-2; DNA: TGCAGCGTTGTGGGGACAGGGGGCACTGGCTACACCTTC; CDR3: CSVVGTGGTGYTF
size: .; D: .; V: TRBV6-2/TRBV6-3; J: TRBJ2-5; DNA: TGTGCCAGCAGTTACTCTTACCGACTACTCCAAGAGACCCAGTACTTC; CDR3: CASSYSYRLLQETQYF
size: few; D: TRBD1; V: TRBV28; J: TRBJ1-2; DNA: TGTGCCAGCCTCAGGGGGAACTATGGCTACACCTTC; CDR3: CASLRGNYGYTF
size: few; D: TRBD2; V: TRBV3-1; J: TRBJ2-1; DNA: TGTGCCAGCAGCCCTCCGCCTCTAGCGGGGGACGGCTATGAGCAGTTCTTC; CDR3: CASSPPPLAGDGYEQFF
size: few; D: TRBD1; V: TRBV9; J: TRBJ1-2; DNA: TGTGCCAGCAGCGGATCTGGACAGGTCTATGGCTACACCTTC; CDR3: CASSGSGQVYGYTF
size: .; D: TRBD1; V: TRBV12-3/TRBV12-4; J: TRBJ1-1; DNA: TGTGCCAGCAGTCCAGGGGACAGGGCCTACGCTGAAGCTTTCTTT; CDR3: CASSPGDRAYAEAFF
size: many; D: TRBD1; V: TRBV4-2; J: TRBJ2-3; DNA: TGTGCCAGCAGCCAAGACAGGGGGATTGCAGATACGCAGTATTTT; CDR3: CASSQDRGIADTQYF
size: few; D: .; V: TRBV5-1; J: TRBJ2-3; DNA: TGCGCCAGCAGCTTTGGGGGGTCTTTGGCGGAAAGGACATCGGATACGCAGTATTTT; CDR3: CASSFGGSLAERTSDTQYF
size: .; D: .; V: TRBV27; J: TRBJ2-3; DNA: TGTGCCGGCCGCGGGGGCATCACAGATACGCAGTATTTT; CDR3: CAGRGGITDTQYF
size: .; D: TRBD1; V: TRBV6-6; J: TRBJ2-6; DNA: TGTGCCAGCACCGGGACAGGGGGCTCTGGGGCCAACGTCCTGACTTTC; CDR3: CASTGTGGSGANVLTF
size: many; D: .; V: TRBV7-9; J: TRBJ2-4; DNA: TGTGCCAGCAGCTTAGACCTAGCCAAAAACATTCAGTACTTC; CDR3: CASSLDLAKNIQYF